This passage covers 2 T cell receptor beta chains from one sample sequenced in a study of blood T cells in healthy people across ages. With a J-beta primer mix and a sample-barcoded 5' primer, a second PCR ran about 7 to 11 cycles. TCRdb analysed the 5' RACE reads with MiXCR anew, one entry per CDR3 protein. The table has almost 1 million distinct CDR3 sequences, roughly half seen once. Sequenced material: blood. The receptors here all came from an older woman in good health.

The CDR3: CASSRPGQGYNEQYF. CDR3 DNA sequence: TGTGCCAGCAGCCGTCCGGGACAGGGGTACAATGAGCAGTACTTC. The chain carries TRBV7-3 and TRBJ2-5; 10 bases match TRBD1. After removal of 5 bases from V and 11 bases from J, the junction contained 14 bases not matched to a gene. The CDR3 length is 15 residues. Germline-derived CDR1 and CDR2 are SGHTA and FQGTGA.

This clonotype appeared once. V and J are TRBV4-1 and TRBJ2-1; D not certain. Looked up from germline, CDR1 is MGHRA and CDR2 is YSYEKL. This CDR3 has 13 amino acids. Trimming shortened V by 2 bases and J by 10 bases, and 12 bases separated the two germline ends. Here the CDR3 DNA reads TGCGCCAGCAGCCAACACTTAGAAGCCGAGCAGTTCTTC. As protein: CASSQHLEAEQFF.